The present T cell receptor (beta chain) was sequenced within a study of cytomegalovirus exposure and HLA in healthy donors. Primers: 60 Vbeta forward and 13 Jbeta reverse. Clones were read by immunoSEQ multiplex PCR, and TCRdb kept only the in-frame ones, dropping some. The sample consists of 150,000 to 200,000 clones, 81% of them appearing once. Healthy bone marrow donors made up the cohort. Study observations and caveats: Cytomegalovirus association was assigned to 150 to 200 TCR beta chains. Compared with the roughly 730-donor mean, an Asian-associated ancestry cluster reportedly had fewer N-insertions, according to a later analysis.

This clone was seen just once. The antigen remains unidentified. V was trimmed by 3 bases and J by 6 bases, leaving 7 bases between them. CDR3 size: 12 residues. Germline V gene data show CDR1 as SGHAT and CDR2 as FQNNGV. This clonotype originated in a woman aged 18-29 years in good health and CMV-seropositive. The chain employs TRBV11-2 and TRBJ2-3; no clear D. Sequenced sample: PBMCs. CDR3 sequence (DNA): TGTGCCAGCAGCTTCACCGGGGATACGCAGTATTTT. Translated: CASSFTGDTQYF.